Listed below are T cell receptor beta chains from one sample, sequenced in a study of blood T cell repertoires in COVID-19. Sequencing was performed with immunoSEQ multiplex PCR; in TCRdb, only in-frame clones are kept and a portion is missing. Of about 140,000 clones listed, 80% to 90% were seen once; the top ten hold less than 4%. Sequencing was carried out using peripheral blood. The receptors were gathered from a woman aged 55-69 years with active COVID-19. Both conserved end residues are part of each CDR3. Each record gives: clone size, V gene, D gene, J gene, CDR3 DNA, CDR3 protein. The D gene is left open where the match is weak. Where a row states a size, it is once, few, many or the class of an expanded clone; other rows omit it.

>-|TRBV7-3|TRBD1|TRBJ2-5
TGTGCCAGCAGCTTAGGGCCAGGGGGCCTGGAGACCCAGTACTTC
CASSLGPGGLETQYF
>once|TRBV6-5|-|TRBJ2-7
TGTGCCAGCAGTCTTTCGCCAGGTCCCTACGAGCAGTACTTC
CASSLSPGPYEQYF
>-|TRBV18|-|TRBJ1-6
TGTGCCAGCTCACAGGCAGGTTATAATTCACCCCTCCACTTT
CASSQAGYNSPLHF
>-|TRBV15|-|TRBJ2-1
TGTGCCACCAGCAGAGGCCTACTTTACAATGAGCAGTTCTTC
CATSRGLLYNEQFF
>-|TRBV18|-|TRBJ1-5
TGTGCCAGCTCAGCCGGGACACAGCCCCAGCATTTT
CASSAGTQPQHF
>-|TRBV19|TRBD2|TRBJ2-5
TGTGCCAGTAAAGAGACTAGCCGGGAGACCCAGTACTTC
CASKETSRETQYF
>-|TRBV28|-|TRBJ1-2
TGTGCCAGCAGAACCGCAGGGGCAGCCGGATTCTATGGCTACACCTTC
CASRTAGAAGFYGYTF
>-|TRBV28|TRBD2|TRBJ2-1
TGTGCCAGCAGTCCGTGGACTAGCGGTAACAATGAGCAGTTCTTC
CASSPWTSGNNEQFF
>-|TRBV24-1|-|TRBJ1-1
TGTGCCACCAGTGATTTCTCAGGGACTGAAGCTTTCTTT
CATSDFSGTEAFF
>-|TRBV27|-|TRBJ2-1
TGTGCCAGCAGTTACCAGGGGCACAATGAGCAGTTCTTC
CASSYQGHNEQFF
>once|TRBV23-1|-|TRBJ2-7
TGCGCCAGCAGTCTAAAATCACCCGGCTACGAGCAGTACTTC
CASSLKSPGYEQYF
>-|TRBV18|-|TRBJ2-6
TGTGCCAGCTTCACGAGGGAGGCTGGCTCTGGGGCCAACGTCCTGACTTTC
CASFTREAGSGANVLTF
>-|TRBV28|TRBD2|TRBJ2-5
TGTGCCAGCAGTTTGACACGGAAGACTAGCGCCTCCCAAGAGACCCAGTACTTC
CASSLTRKTSASQETQYF
>-|TRBV11-2|-|TRBJ2-7
TGTGCCAGCAGCCAAACGGGGAGCTCCTACGAGCAGTACTTC
CASSQTGSSYEQYF
>-|TRBV3-1/TRBV3-2|-|TRBJ1-3
TGTGCCAGCAGCTCGGCGGGGGGACCTGGAAACACCATATATTTT
CASSSAGGPGNTIYF
>-|TRBV2|-|TRBJ2-3
TGTGCCAGCGTATCCACAGATACGCAGTATTTT
CASVSTDTQYF
>-|TRBV7-6|TRBD2|TRBJ2-2
TGTGCCAGCAGCGTTAGCGGGAGGGCCGTCACCGGGGAGCTGTTTTTT
CASSVSGRAVTGELFF
>-|TRBV10-3|-|TRBJ2-7
TGTGCCATCGGGGCAGCTCTGCCCGAGCAGTACTTC
CAIGAALPEQYF
>-|TRBV6-6|TRBD2|TRBJ2-7
TGTGCCAGCAGTTACCCGACTAGCGGGATGGTCGACGAGCAGTACTTC
CASSYPTSGMVDEQYF
>-|TRBV4-3|-|TRBJ1-3
TGCGCCAGCAGCCAAGTGAGCCTCCCTGGAAACACCATATATTTT
CASSQVSLPGNTIYF
>-|TRBV7-2|-|TRBJ1-3
TGTGCCAGCAGCCCGGGGTCGTCTGGAAACACCATATATTTT
CASSPGSSGNTIYF
>-|TRBV6-2/TRBV6-3|-|TRBJ2-2
TGTGCCAGCAGTCCCGGGACTCTACGGGCCACCGGGGAGCTGTTTTTT
CASSPGTLRATGELFF
>few|TRBV5-8|TRBD1|TRBJ2-2
TGTGCCAGCAGCTTTTCAGGGGGCCACGGGGAGCTGTTTTTT
CASSFSGGHGELFF
>-|TRBV7-9|-|TRBJ2-3
TGTGCCAGCAGCTATGCGGGATCCACAGATACGCAGTATTTT
CASSYAGSTDTQYF
>-|TRBV3-1/TRBV3-2|TRBD2|TRBJ2-2
TGTGCCAGCAGCCAAGAGTGGTGGCGGGAGGTAGACACCGGGGAGCTGTTTTTT
CASSQEWWREVDTGELFF
>-|TRBV27|-|TRBJ2-4
TGTGCCAGCAGTTTGGGCGGGTGGGGAAAAAACATTCAGTACTTC
CASSLGGWGKNIQYF
>-|TRBV7-2|-|TRBJ2-3
TGTGCCAGCAGCTTAGGCATGACTGCACGCACAGATACGCAGTATTTT
CASSLGMTARTDTQYF
>-|TRBV6-4|TRBD2|TRBJ2-2
TGTGCCAGCAGTGACGGTCCAGCGGGAGGACCCGGGGAGCTGTTTTTT
CASSDGPAGGPGELFF
>-|TRBV25-1|TRBD1|TRBJ1-5
TGTGCCAGCAGTGCCCAGACAGGGGGCAATCAGCCCCAGCATTTT
CASSAQTGGNQPQHF
>-|TRBV9|TRBD2|TRBJ2-1
TGTGCCAGCAGCGTAGAGGGCGGGAGGGCCCCGGGTGAGCAGTTCTTC
CASSVEGGRAPGEQFF
>-|TRBV11-2|TRBD1|TRBJ1-5
TGTGCCAGCAGTGCGACGACAGGGGGGAATCAGCCCCAGCATTTT
CASSATTGGNQPQHF
>-|TRBV24-1|-|TRBJ1-2
TGTGCCACCAGTGATTTGGACAGCTATGGCTACACCTTC
CATSDLDSYGYTF
>-|TRBV19|TRBD1|TRBJ2-2
TGTGCCAGTAGCCCACGGGACAGGTCGAACACCGGGGAGCTGTTTTTT
CASSPRDRSNTGELFF
>many|TRBV28|-|TRBJ1-2
TGTGCCAGCAGTTTGGCCGGGTATGGCTACACCTTC
CASSLAGYGYTF
>few|TRBV29-1|TRBD2|TRBJ2-5
TGCAGCGTGGCCCGATACGCGGGAGTCTCAGAGACCCAGTACTTC
CSVARYAGVSETQYF
>-|TRBV27|-|TRBJ2-7
TGTGCCAGCAGTTTAAAGGACGGGGCCTACGAGCAGTACTTC
CASSLKDGAYEQYF
>few|TRBV5-1|TRBD1|TRBJ2-7
TGCGCCAGCAGCGATACAGGGGTCGAGCAGTACTTC
CASSDTGVEQYF
>-|TRBV3-1/TRBV3-2|TRBD2|TRBJ2-7
TGTGCCAGCAGCCAAGGACTAGCGGCCTACGAGCAGTACTTC
CASSQGLAAYEQYF
>-|TRBV5-6|-|TRBJ2-2
TGTGCCAGCAGCTTTCGGGCGAACACCGGGGAGCTGTTTTTT
CASSFRANTGELFF
>-|TRBV30|-|TRBJ1-5
TGTGCCTGGAGCCCGGACTTTAGCAATCAGCCCCAGCATTTT
CAWSPDFSNQPQHF
>-|TRBV4-2|-|TRBJ2-3
TGTGCCAGCAGCCAAGAGGCCGGGGACATACCGCAGTATTTT
CASSQEAGDIPQYF